Reported below is one TCR beta chain. No cognate antigen has been identified for it. No base-level quality is on record; no much larger clone is a single base apart. Receptor libraries were prepared by the immunoSEQ multiplex PCR assay. For the multiplex PCR, a mixture combining 60 forward primers for TCR Vbeta segments and 13 reverse primers for TCR Jbeta segments was used. The CDR3 region of rearranged TCR beta genes was amplified from genomic DNA by a multiplex PCR assay. The amplified TCR beta libraries were sequenced on the Illumina HiSeq System as 87-base-pair reads. In the original analysis: In a later analysis, around 80 million unique TCR beta chains were counted across the approximately 620 repertoires, and roughly 11 million of these chains were shared by at least two donors. A nearest-neighbor algorithm error-corrected the raw reads and collapsed the reads into unique sequences, merging closely related sequences to remove PCR and sequencing errors. Alignment of CDR3 sequences to IMGT reference sequences was used to assign V, D and J gene segments. Each retained sequence needed at least a six-nucleotide match to both a V gene segment and a J gene segment. Rearrangements were classified as productive when the CDR3 lacked stop codons and remained in frame with V and J, and all other rearrangements were classified as non-productive. CDR3 was defined according to IMGT convention as the region running from the second conserved V-encoded cysteine to the conserved J-encoded phenylalanine. The earlier analysis of 450 to 750 of the donors excluded any sequence lacking an unambiguous match to a single V gene segment. In an earlier analysis of several hundred of the donors, a V segment was called functional when productive rearrangements were above 56.7%, and segregating when the standard deviation between donors exceeded 5%. A statistical classification framework was built for diagnosing cytomegalovirus status from the catalog of TCR beta chain sequences. A later analysis assigned V and J genes by comparing TCR nucleotide sequences with IMGT/GENE-DB human TR gene sequences. The TCRdist pipeline was used in a later analysis to assign CDR3 sequences and most-parsimonious VDJ recombination scenarios. In a later analysis, each TCR beta chain was defined by its CDR3 amino acid sequence together with its V-gene family, and reads without a unique V-gene family were excluded. A later analysis removed 600 or so highly shared, low-generation-probability nucleotide sequences to deal with suspected cross-contamination and a sequencing artifact. A later analysis calculated a clonal expansion index for each public chain from normalized within-repertoire ranks of inferred template counts. Generation probabilities in a later analysis came from a VDJ recombination model fitted to out-of-frame rearrangements, and those results were checked against IGoR. In a later analysis, hypergeometric tests were used to score TCR-TCR, TCR-HLA and TCR-CMV co-occurrence, with a repertoire-size bias correction applied to TCR pairs. To estimate false discovery rates, a later analysis permuted the HLA or CMV assignments 20 times. In a later analysis, co-occurring TCRs were grouped using DBSCAN, with TCRdist sequence similarity added in when clustering inside HLA-allele-positive subsets. For co-occurrence clustering, repertoires with fewer than 30,000 or more than 120,000 public chains were excluded, along with 5 or 6 repertoires with anomalous nucleotide sharing. The table comes from immuneACCESS by way of TCRdb, which keeps in-frame sequences with V and J called. Part of the clones is missing from these tables; in studies checked, under half for an unresolved V gene and the rest for unknown reasons. Clone size and the V and J calls come from that table; the DNA yielded D and trimming. In this sample the table shows some 190,000 clones, more than 70% of which occur a single time. The top ten constitute around 1% of the sample.

The cohort consisted of 666 healthy bone marrow donors. Cohort members were all nominally healthy when sampled, although unrecorded immune exposures were likely present. The donor was CMV seronegative and was included in the group of hundreds of seronegative cohort members. A peripheral blood sample was provided by each donor, and peripheral blood mononuclear cells were used for TCR beta sequencing. Genomic DNA was extracted from the blood cell samples with the Qiagen DNeasy Blood Extraction Kit. The entry originates in a study of cytomegalovirus exposure and HLA in healthy donors (dated by TCRdb to 2017 to 2019). Context from the whole study: In an earlier analysis of some 610 of the donors, 276 Gb of sequence data and some 120 million unique TCR beta sequences from some 170 million T cells were reported. A later genetic analysis took genome-wide SNP genotypes for about 55% of the roughly 670 donors and used that subset as a discovery cohort. An early release covering about 600 HLA-typed donors comprised 300 to 350 gigabases of sequencing data and approximately 80 million unique TCR sequences. To study patterns of TCR occurrence, a later analysis re-analyzed previously published TCR beta repertoires from around 660 donors and added high-resolution HLA genotyping. On average, 235,054 unique TCR beta nucleotide sequences were sequenced per donor among about 400 genotyped donors of the cohort, with 15% to 20% of those sequences being non-productive. Because of strong linkage in the cohort, roughly five DR-DQ haplotypes were treated as single units for association and clustering. An earlier analysis of more than 450 of the donors used high-throughput TCR beta sequencing to judge whether each TCR beta V gene segment behaved as functional or pseudogenic. The number of typed donors differed by locus: about 620-640 for A, B, C, DRB1 and DQB1; some 500 for DQA1; roughly 600 for DPA1; and about 470 for DPB1. To predict cytomegalovirus infection status, the study brought together high-throughput TCR immunosequencing, statistical association of individual TCRs with disease status, and machine learning. Besides the first cohort of roughly 700 subjects, a separate validation cohort made up of some 110 different subjects was used. All discovery cohort repertoires had been generated on a single sequencing platform. Alongside the repertoire data, information on donor age, sex, ethnicity and CMV serostatus was compiled. The later analysis used no new phenotypic data to find candidate immune exposures, relying instead on TCR beta sequences and their occurrence across donors. The genetic ancestry cluster associated with self-reported Caucasian donors included about 81% of the approximately 410 genotyped donors. Class I and class II HLA loci were covered by the typing at four-digit resolution. The study profiled the T cell repertoires of hundreds of subjects by immunosequencing and related them to cytomegalovirus serostatus. The aim of the study was to test whether cataloging public T cell receptors could identify signatures of past pathogen exposure.

The paper's findings and limits, for the study overall: Roughly uniform sequencing depth across donors was assumed in presence/absence analyses, although this assumption may not hold. When HLA alleles, especially DR and DQ, strongly co-occurred, attributing TCR associations to individual alleles was difficult. A further reported finding was that TCR beta sequences accurately predicted the HLA-A and HLA-B alleles for most subjects in the first cohort. In both the original and validation cohorts, the classifier was reported to diagnose cytomegalovirus status with high specificity and sensitivity. Linkage disequilibrium might explain the correlated functional status among segregating V segments, but an unknown experimental factor could not be excluded. An association between a missense DCLRE1C variant and V-gene and J-gene trimming of TCR beta chains was found in a later genetic analysis and replicated in an independent cohort. Compared with equally common non-associated chains, HLA-associated TCR beta chains in a later analysis were more clonally expanded and had lower generation probabilities. According to a later analysis, most CMV-associated TCR beta chains appeared to be HLA-restricted, and the HLA associations seemed to be driven largely by CMV exposure. The cohort was sequenced for TCR beta chains only, and without alpha or paired-chain data the features that could be detected were limited. The authors suggested that the approach could potentially be generalized to other disease states and immunological phenotypes. Immune exposure information for the cohort was limited to CMV serostatus. An earlier analysis of around 500 of the donors showed that most TCR beta V segments appeared in productive rearrangements either about 90% or about 30% of the time, which broadly matched IMGT annotations. Some 16 rarely observed V segments, including chromosome 9 orphons, were excluded from the earlier analysis of several hundred of the donors because counts were too low. The study gave a list of 150 to 200 TCR beta chains associated with cytomegalovirus. HLA typing was unavailable for some donors at each locus, so association tests used only the typed subset. In a later analysis, the rate of TCR association differed among HLA loci, with DRB1 alleles having the most associated TCRs and HLA-C alleles having the fewest. In a later analysis, 15,000 to 20,000 TCR beta sequences were associated with specific HLA alleles at a false discovery rate of 0.05. Most TCR sequences were observed very rarely across donors, whereas some public TCRs were present in many individuals. A cluster of highly shared sequence variants was judged likely to be a technical artifact of the sequencing pipeline. A few of the identified cytomegalovirus-associated TCR beta chains were confirmed in vitro to be specific for cytomegalovirus antigens. According to a later genetic analysis, donors in an Asian-associated ancestry cluster had fewer N-insertions in productive TCRs than the approximately 700-donor mean. According to a later analysis, parvovirus B19, influenza, CMV and Epstein-Barr virus appeared linked to several top co-occurrence clusters.

The sample taken for sequencing was PBMCs. This sequence originates from a woman aged 40 to 50 in good health and CMV-seronegative.

CDR3 region: CASKQTSGTYNEQFF. Read as DNA, the sequence is TGCGCCAGCAAACAGACTAGCGGGACTTACAATGAGCAGTTCTTC. The chain employs TRBV4-1 and TRBJ2-1; 11 nucleotides in the junction match TRBD2. Via the germline V gene, CDR1 is MGHRA and CDR2 YSYEKL. The germline V end is reduced by 7 bases and the J end by 4 bases; junction bases left unmatched: 6. The CDR3 runs 15 residues from the cysteine to the phenylalanine. Only the CDR3 DNA stays, 45 bases, in frame from base 1.